These 5 T cell receptor beta chains were sequenced from one sample in a study of OX40 agonist ivuxolimab in advanced cancers. Measured with immunoSEQ multiplex PCR; TCRdb has only the in-frame clones, and not every one. The profile covers 25,000 to 30,000 clones, with around four fifths appearing a single time and 11% taken by the ten largest. The specimen was CD4+ or CD8+ T cells sorted from blood, collected in a trial of the OX40 agonist ivuxolimab. The source of these receptors is an adult with an advanced solid tumor such as melanoma, head and neck, liver or kidney cancer.

This clone has more than one count but fewer than ten. The chain uses TRBV6-5 and TRBJ2-4, with D perhaps TRBD1 or TRBD2 (5 bases each). Germline CDR1 reads MNHEY; CDR2 reads SVGAGI. This CDR3 region has 12 residues. Trimming left V 11 bases short and J 11 bases short, with 19 bases between. CDR3 loop: CAAGGTLNLQYF. CDR3 DNA: TGTGCCGCAGGTGGGACCTTAAATCTTCAGTACTTC.

This chain joins TRBV6-6 and TRBJ1-2; 9 nucleotides match TRBD1. Germline values: CDR1 MNHNY, CDR2 SVGAGI (reference sequence). Trimming at V came to 2 bases and at J to 8 bases, leaving 6 bases not matched to a gene. This CDR3 comprises 14 residues. CDR3 sequence (DNA): TGTGCCAGCAGTTACGGACAGGGGTTAGGCGGCTACACCTTC. Encoded protein: CASSYGQGLGGYTF.

J is TRBJ2-7 and V is TRBV27; D ambiguous. CDR3 length: 14 residues. V lost 8 bases and J lost 0, with 14 bases in between. Germline CDR1 and CDR2: MNHEY and SMNVEV (reference sequence). CDR3 residues: CASAPHTLSYEQYF. CDR3 nucleotide sequence: TGTGCCAGCGCACCCCACACCCTCTCCTACGAGCAGTACTTC.

This sequence joins TRBV6-5 and TRBJ2-7, with D unresolved. The germline V and J ends were trimmed by 7 bases and 0 bases, with 7 bases remaining between them. The germline CDR1 and CDR2 sequences are MNHEY and SVGAGI. The CDR3 runs 12 residues. Written as DNA, the CDR3 is TGTGCCAGCACTACCAGCTCCTACGAGCAGTACTTC. Amino acid sequence: CASTTSSYEQYF.

The rearrangement uses TRBV6-4 and TRBJ2-1; 8 nucleotides align to TRBD2. CDR3 length equals 15 residues. V shed 3 bases and J 6 bases; nucleotides not matched to a gene: 7. Germline V lookup: CDR1 MRHNA, CDR2 SNTAGT. The chain's CDR3 is CASSEAAGGGNEQFF. The CDR3 DNA reads as TGTGCCAGCAGTGAGGCGGCGGGGGGCGGCAATGAGCAGTTCTTC.